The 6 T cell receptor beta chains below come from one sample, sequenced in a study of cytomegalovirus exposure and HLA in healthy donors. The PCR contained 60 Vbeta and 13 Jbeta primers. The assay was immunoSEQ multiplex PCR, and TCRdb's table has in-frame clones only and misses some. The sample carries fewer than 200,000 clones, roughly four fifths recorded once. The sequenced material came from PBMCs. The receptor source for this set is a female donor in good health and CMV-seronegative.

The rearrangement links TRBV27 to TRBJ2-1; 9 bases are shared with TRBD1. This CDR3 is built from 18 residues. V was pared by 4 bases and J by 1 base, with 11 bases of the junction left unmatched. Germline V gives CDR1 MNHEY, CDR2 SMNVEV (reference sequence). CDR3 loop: CASSSGTGREWSYNEQFF. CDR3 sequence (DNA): TGTGCCAGCAGTTCTGGGACAGGGAGAGAATGGTCCTACAATGAGCAGTTCTTC.

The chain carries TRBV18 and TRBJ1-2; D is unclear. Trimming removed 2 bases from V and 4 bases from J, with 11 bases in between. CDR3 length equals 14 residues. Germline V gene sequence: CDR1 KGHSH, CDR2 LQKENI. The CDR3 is CASSPSSPGYGYTF. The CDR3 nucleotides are TGTGCCAGCTCACCATCTTCGCCGGGCTATGGCTACACCTTC. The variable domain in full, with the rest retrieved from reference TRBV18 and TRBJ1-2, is NAGVMQNPRHLVRRRGQEARLRCSPMKGHSHVYWYRQLPEEGLKFMVYLQKENIIDESGMPKERFSAEFPKEGPSILRIQQVVRGDSAAYFCASSPSSPGYGYTFGSGTRLTVV.

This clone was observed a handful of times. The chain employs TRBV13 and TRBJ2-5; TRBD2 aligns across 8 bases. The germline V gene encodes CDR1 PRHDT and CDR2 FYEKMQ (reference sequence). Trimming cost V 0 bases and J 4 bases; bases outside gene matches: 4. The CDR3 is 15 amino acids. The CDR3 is CASSLGAGGRETQYF. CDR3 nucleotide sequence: TGTGCCAGCAGCTTAGGGGCGGGAGGTCGAGAGACCCAGTACTTC.

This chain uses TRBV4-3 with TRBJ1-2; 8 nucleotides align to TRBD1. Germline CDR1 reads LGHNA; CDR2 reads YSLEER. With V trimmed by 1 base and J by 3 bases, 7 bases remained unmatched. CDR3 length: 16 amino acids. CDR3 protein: CASSQASGGYDYGYTF. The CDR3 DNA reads TGCGCCAGCAGCCAAGCATCAGGGGGCTATGACTATGGCTACACCTTC.

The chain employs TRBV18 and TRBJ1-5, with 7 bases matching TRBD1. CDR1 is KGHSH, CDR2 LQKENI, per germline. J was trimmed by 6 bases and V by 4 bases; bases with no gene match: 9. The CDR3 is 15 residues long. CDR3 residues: CASSQTGLNSQPQHF. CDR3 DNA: TGTGCCAGCTCACAGACAGGGCTTAATAGTCAGCCCCAGCATTTT.

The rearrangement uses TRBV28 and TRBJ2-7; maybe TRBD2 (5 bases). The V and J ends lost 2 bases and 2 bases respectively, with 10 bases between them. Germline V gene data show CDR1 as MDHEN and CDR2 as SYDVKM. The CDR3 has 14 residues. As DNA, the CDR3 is TGTGCCAGCAGTTTAGAGGGATCCCCCTACGAGCAGTACTTC. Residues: CASSLEGSPYEQYF. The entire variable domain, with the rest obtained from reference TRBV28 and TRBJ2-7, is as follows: DVKVTQSSRYLVKRTGEKVFLECVQDMDHENMFWYRQDPGLGLRLIYFSYDVKMKEKGDIPEGYSVSREKKERFSLILESASTNQTSMYLCASSLEGSPYEQYFGPGTRLTVT.